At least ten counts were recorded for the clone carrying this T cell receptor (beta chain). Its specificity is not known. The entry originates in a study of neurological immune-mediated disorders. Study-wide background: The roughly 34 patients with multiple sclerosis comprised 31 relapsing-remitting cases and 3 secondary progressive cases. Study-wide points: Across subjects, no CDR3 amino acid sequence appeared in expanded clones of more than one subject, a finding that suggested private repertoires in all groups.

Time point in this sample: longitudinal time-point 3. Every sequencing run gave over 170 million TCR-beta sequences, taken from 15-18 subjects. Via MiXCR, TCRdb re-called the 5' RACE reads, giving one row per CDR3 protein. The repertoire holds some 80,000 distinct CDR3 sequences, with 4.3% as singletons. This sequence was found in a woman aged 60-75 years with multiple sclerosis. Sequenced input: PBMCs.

This chain's CDR3 is CASSLRLADEQFF. The CDR3 bases are TGTGCCAGCAGCCTCAGACTAGCAGATGAGCAGTTCTTC. This rearrangement joins TRBV7-2 to TRBJ2-1, with TRBD2 matching over 7 bases. Looked up from germline, CDR1 is SGHTA and CDR2 is FQGNSA. This CDR3 is built from 13 residues. Trimming removed 5 bases from V and 8 bases from J; junction bases left unmatched: 6. Complete variable domain (other parts from reference TRBV7-2 and TRBJ2-1): GAGVSQSPSNKVTEKGKDVELRCDPISGHTALYWYRQSLGQGLEFLIYFQGNSAPDKSGLPSDRFSAERTGGSVSTLTIQRTQQEDSAVYLCASSLRLADEQFFGPGTRLTVL.